These 13 T cell receptor beta chains share one sample of origin, sequenced in a study of neurological immune-mediated disorders. One entry per CDR3 protein results from TCRdb running MiXCR on the 5' RACE reads. The sample records about 81,000 distinct CDR3 sequences, roughly 4.5% being singletons. Time point given: longitudinal time-point 3. The specimen was PBMCs. All receptors derive from a woman between 55 and 75 years old with multiple sclerosis.

Ten or more counts support this clonotype. The rearrangement links TRBV6-6 to TRBJ2-2, with D possibly matching TRBD2 (5 bases). This CDR3 has 15 amino acids. V was clipped by 2 bases and J by 2 bases, with 9 bases between them. The germline gives CDR1 MNHNY, CDR2 SVGAGI (reference sequence). CDR3 sequence: CASSYGSRNTGELFF. CDR3 DNA: TGTGCCAGCAGTTACGGGAGCAGAAACACCGGGGAGCTGTTTTTT.

This clonotype is a singleton in its sample. A much larger clone differs from this one at a single base, so this may be a read error. The V and J genes are TRBV5-1 and TRBJ1-2; D is perhaps TRBD1 (5 bases). The germline gives CDR1 SGHRS, CDR2 YFSETQ. Trimming removed 0 bases at V and 6 bases at J, with 15 bases between. This CDR3 comprises 15 residues. The CDR3 DNA is TGCGCCAGCAGCTTGGAGGGGAGTGGGTCGGATGGCTACACCTTC. As protein: CASSLEGSGSDGYTF.

There are many counts of this clonotype. The chain links TRBV5-6 to TRBJ1-3, with TRBD1 matching 8 bases. The CDR3 is 15 amino acids. The germline V gene encodes CDR1 SGHDT and CDR2 YYEEEE. V shed 0 bases, J shed 2 bases, and the junction held 1 base outside the gene matches. CDR3 region: CASSLGQGTGNTIYF. The CDR3, as DNA: TGTGCCAGCAGCTTGGGACAGGGGACTGGAAACACCATATATTTT. Supplemented by reference TRBV5-6 and TRBJ1-3, the full variable domain reads DAGVTQSPTHLIKTRGQQVTLRCSPKSGHDTVSWYQQALGQGPQFIFQYYEEEERQRGNFPDRFSGHQFPNYSSELNVNALLLGDSALYLCASSLGQGTGNTIYFGEGSWLTVV.

This clonotype was found many times. The chain is built from TRBV7-2 and TRBJ2-1; 11 nucleotides line up with TRBD2. V gave up 4 bases and J gave up 8 bases; unmatched junction bases: 7. Per the germline V gene, CDR1 is SGHTA and CDR2 is FQGNSA. The CDR3 totals 15 residues. The CDR3 region is CASSWLAGGKDEQFF. CDR3 nucleotide sequence: TGTGCCAGCAGCTGGCTAGCGGGGGGTAAGGATGAGCAGTTCTTC.

Only a few counts were recorded for this clonotype. This chain joins TRBV5-1 and TRBJ1-6; the D gene is possibly TRBD1 (6 bases). This CDR3 is built from 15 residues. In germline, CDR1 is SGHRS, CDR2 YFSETQ. V was trimmed by 4 bases and J by 7 bases, leaving 15 bases between them. CDR3 sequence: CASSPTGGGNSPLHF. In nucleotides, the CDR3 is TGCGCCAGCAGCCCGACTGGGGGGGGCAATTCACCCCTCCACTTT.

In this sample, this clonotype turned up many times. The junction departs from germline at one end; a sequencing error may be responsible. The chain couples TRBV12-3 or TRBV12-4 to TRBJ2-5, with TRBD2 matching over 9 bases. This CDR3 spans 13 amino acids. The CDR3 region is CASSLAGVETQYF. CDR3 sequence (DNA): TGTGCCAGCAGCTTAGCGGGGGTTGAGACCCAGTACTTC.

The count of this clonotype is one. This chain links TRBV20-1 with TRBJ1-4; 7 bases match TRBD1. The V and J ends lost 0 bases and 8 bases, in that order; junction bases with no gene match: 9. Germline CDR1 reads DFQATT; CDR2 reads SNEGSKA (reference sequence). The CDR3 covers 15 residues. The CDR3 loop reads CSARDRNRGGEKLFF. The CDR3 DNA sequence: TGCAGTGCTAGAGATCGGAACAGGGGCGGAGAAAAACTGTTTTTT.

This clonotype came up many times. The J gene is TRBJ2-7, the V gene TRBV5-6, with 7 bases matching TRBD1. Trimming cost V 3 bases and J 2 bases; bases outside gene matches: 5. The CDR3 is 14 amino acids. In germline, CDR1 is SGHDT, CDR2 YYEEEE. This CDR3 reads CASSSGTVTYEQYF. The CDR3 DNA is TGTGCCAGCAGCTCCGGGACAGTAACCTACGAGCAGTACTTC.

This clonotype came up many times. The CDR3, as DNA: TGTGCCAGCAGTTTAGCGCTGAGGGGCGAGCAGTACTTC. Translation gives CASSLALRGEQYF. V is TRBV12-3 or TRBV12-4 and J is TRBJ2-7; D tentatively reads TRBD1 or TRBD2 (5 bases each). This CDR3 region has 13 residues. The V end was cut by 0 bases, the J end by 6 bases, with 9 bases between.

This clonotype was seen repeatedly, ten times or more. The chain uses TRBV20-1 and TRBJ1-6; D gene ambiguous. Germline V CDR1 and CDR2: DFQATT, SNEGSKA (reference sequence). The CDR3 extends over 14 amino acids. The V and J ends lost 0 bases and 7 bases respectively, with 10 bases between them. In DNA, the CDR3 is TGCAGTGCTAGAGAGGTCAGCCTAAATTCACCCCTCCACTTT. Translating gives CSAREVSLNSPLHF.

The sample holds many counts of this clonotype. The rearrangement links TRBV12-3 or TRBV12-4 to TRBJ2-4; 7 bases fit TRBD2. This CDR3 is built from 15 residues. V dropped 6 bases and J dropped 1; count of bases not matched to a gene: 6. Here the CDR3 DNA reads TGTGCCAGCAGCCCGGGGGGACCGGCCAAAAACATTCAGTACTTC. Residues: CASSPGGPAKNIQYF.

This clonotype was picked up many times. Mismatch with germline at one junction end may stem from a read error. The CDR3 region is CASSLVGASYNEQFF. DNA for the CDR3: TGCGCCAGCAGCTTGGTGGGGGCCTCCTACAATGAGCAGTTCTTC. This chain uses TRBV5-6 with TRBJ2-1, with D possibly being TRBD1 (6 bases). Germline V gives CDR1 SGHDT, CDR2 YYEEEE. This CDR3 has 15 residues.

This clonotype was observed at least ten times. The gene calls are TRBV5-1 and TRBJ2-2; D unresolved. The germline V gene has CDR1 SGHRS and CDR2 YFSETQ. The V and J ends lost 4 bases and 6 bases respectively, with 16 bases between them. The length of the CDR3 is 15 residues. The CDR3 nucleotides read TGCGCCAGCAGCCAGAGGACGGCCCCCGCCGGGGAGCTGTTTTTT. Translating gives CASSQRTAPAGELFF.